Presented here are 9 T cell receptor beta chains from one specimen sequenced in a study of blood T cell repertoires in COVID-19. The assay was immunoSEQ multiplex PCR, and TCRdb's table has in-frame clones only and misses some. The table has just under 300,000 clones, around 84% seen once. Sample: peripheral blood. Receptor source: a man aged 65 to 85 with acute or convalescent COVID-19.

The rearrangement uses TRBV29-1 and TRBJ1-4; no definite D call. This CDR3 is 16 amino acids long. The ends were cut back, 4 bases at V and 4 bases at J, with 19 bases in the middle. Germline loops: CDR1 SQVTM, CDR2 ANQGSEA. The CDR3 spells CSVAGSQSGVNEKLFF. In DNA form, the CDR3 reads TGCAGCGTTGCGGGTTCGCAAAGTGGCGTTAATGAAAAACTGTTTTTT.

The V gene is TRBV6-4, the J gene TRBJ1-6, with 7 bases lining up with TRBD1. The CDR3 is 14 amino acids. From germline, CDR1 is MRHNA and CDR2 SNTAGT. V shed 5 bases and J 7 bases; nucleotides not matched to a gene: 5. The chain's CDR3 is CASSNRGGNSPLHF. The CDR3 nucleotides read TGTGCCAGCAGTAACAGGGGTGGGAATTCACCCCTCCACTTT.

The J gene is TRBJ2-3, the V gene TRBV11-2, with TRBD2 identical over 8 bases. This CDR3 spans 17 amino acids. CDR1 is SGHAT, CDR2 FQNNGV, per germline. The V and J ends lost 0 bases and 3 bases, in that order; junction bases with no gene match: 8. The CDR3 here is CASSLDLGGTSTDTQYF. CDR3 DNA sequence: TGTGCCAGCAGCTTAGATCTAGGGGGGACTAGTACAGATACGCAGTATTTT.

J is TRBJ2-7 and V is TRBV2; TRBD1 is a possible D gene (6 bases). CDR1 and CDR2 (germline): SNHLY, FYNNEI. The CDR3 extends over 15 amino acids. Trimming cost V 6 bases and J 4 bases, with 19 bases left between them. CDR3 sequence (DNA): TGTGCCAGCAGGAGTTACAGGGCCGGAGCGTACGAGCAGTACTTC. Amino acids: CASRSYRAGAYEQYF.

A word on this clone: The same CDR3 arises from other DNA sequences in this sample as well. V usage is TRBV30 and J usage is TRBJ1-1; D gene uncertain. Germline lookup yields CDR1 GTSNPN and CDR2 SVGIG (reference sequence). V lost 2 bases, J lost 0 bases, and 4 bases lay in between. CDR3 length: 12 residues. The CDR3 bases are TGTGCCTGGAGTACAGTGAACACTGAAGCTTTCTTT. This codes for CAWSTVNTEAFF.

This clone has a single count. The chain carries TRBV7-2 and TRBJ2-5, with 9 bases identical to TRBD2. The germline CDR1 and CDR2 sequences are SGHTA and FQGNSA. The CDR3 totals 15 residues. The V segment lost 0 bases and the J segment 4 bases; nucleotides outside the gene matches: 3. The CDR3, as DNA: TGTGCCAGCAGCTTAGCGGCAGCGGGAGGAGAGACCCAGTACTTC. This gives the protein CASSLAAAGGETQYF. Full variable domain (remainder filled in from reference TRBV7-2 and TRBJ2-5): GAGVSQSPSNKVTEKGKDVELRCDPISGHTALYWYRQSLGQGLEFLIYFQGNSAPDKSGLPSDRFSAERTGGSVSTLTIQRTQQEDSAVYLCASSLAAAGGETQYFGPGTRLLVL.

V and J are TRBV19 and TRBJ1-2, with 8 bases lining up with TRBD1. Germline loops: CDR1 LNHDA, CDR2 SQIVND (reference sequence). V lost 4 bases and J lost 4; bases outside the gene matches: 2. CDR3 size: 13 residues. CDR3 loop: CASSTQGGYGYTF. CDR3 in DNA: TGTGCCAGTAGTACACAGGGGGGCTATGGCTACACCTTC.

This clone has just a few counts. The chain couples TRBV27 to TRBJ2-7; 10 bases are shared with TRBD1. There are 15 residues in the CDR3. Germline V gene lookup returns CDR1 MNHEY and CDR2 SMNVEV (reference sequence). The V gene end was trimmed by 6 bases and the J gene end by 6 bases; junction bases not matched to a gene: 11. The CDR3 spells CASSLGTGAVFEQYF. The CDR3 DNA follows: TGTGCCAGCAGCCTCGGGACAGGGGCGGTCTTCGAGCAGTACTTC.

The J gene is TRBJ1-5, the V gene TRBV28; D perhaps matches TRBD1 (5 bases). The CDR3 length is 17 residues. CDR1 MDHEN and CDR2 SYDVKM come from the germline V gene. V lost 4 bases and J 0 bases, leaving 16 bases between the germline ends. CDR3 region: CASSSTGASYSNQPQHF. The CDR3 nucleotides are TGTGCCAGCAGTTCCACAGGCGCCTCTTATAGCAATCAGCCCCAGCATTTT.